What follows are 14 T cell receptor beta chains derived from one specimen sequenced in a study of cytomegalovirus exposure and HLA in healthy donors. PCR was performed using 60 Vbeta and 13 Jbeta primers. Sequenced by immunoSEQ multiplex PCR; TCRdb stores in-frame clones only, minus some. The sample records about 150,000 clones, 60% to 85% being singletons. The specimen was PBMCs. These receptors all stem from a woman aged 50 to 60 in good health and CMV-seropositive.

The rearrangement links TRBV19 to TRBJ1-2; 7 bases map to TRBD1. There are 14 residues in the CDR3. V lost 6 bases, J lost 3 bases, and 7 bases stayed unmatched. Germline CDR1 and CDR2: LNHDA and SQIVND (reference sequence). CDR3 in DNA: TGTGCCAGTAGGGCACCGGGACAGTACTATGGCTACACCTTC. It codes for CASRAPGQYYGYTF.

The J gene is TRBJ2-1, the V gene TRBV7-3; weak D call: TRBD1 (6 bases). The V gene lost 2 bases and the J gene lost 4 bases, with 12 bases spanning the gap. Germline V CDR1 and CDR2: SGHTA, FQGTGA. CDR3 size: 15 residues. DNA for the CDR3: TGTGCCAGCAGCTTAGGGACATCCTCATACAATGAGCAGTTCTTC. It encodes CASSLGTSSYNEQFF.

The chain carries TRBV4-1 and TRBJ1-5, with 9 bases fitting TRBD1. The CDR3 spans 15 residues. Germline CDR1 and CDR2: MGHRA and YSYEKL. The V segment lost 1 base and the J segment 4 bases; nucleotides outside the gene matches: 2. The CDR3 loop reads CASSQAGQGNQPQHF. The CDR3, as DNA: TGCGCCAGCAGCCAAGCGGGACAGGGAAATCAGCCCCAGCATTTT.

This chain connects TRBV13 to TRBJ2-5; D not certain. The germline CDR1 and CDR2 sequences are PRHDT and FYEKMQ (reference sequence). CDR3 length equals 14 residues. V was clipped by 6 bases and J by 1 base, with 12 bases between them. The CDR3 region has the DNA TGTGCCAGCAGGCCGGGTTCCCGCCAAGAGACCCAGTACTTC. Translating it yields CASRPGSRQETQYF.

This clone was seen once. The V and J genes are TRBV2 and TRBJ2-7; 7 nucleotides match TRBD2. Germline CDR1 SNHLY, CDR2 FYNNEI. The CDR3 length is 15 residues. The V segment lost 3 bases and the J segment 0 bases; nucleotides outside the gene matches: 5. This chain's CDR3 is CASSDPSGSSYEQYF. DNA of the CDR3: TGTGCCAGCAGTGACCCTAGCGGTAGCTCCTACGAGCAGTACTTC.

This chain joins TRBV18 and TRBJ2-3; 7 bases line up with TRBD1. The J segment lost 0 bases and the V segment lost 5 bases, leaving 8 bases of the junction unmatched. There are 16 residues in the CDR3. The V gene's germline CDR1 is KGHSH and CDR2 LQKENI. CDR3: CASSTYRGPSTDTQYF. DNA for the CDR3: TGTGCCAGCTCAACCTACAGGGGCCCGAGCACAGATACGCAGTATTTT.

This clone was found once. V and J are TRBV7-3 and TRBJ2-5; D perhaps matches TRBD2 (6 bases). Deletions cut 6 bases from V and 2 bases from J, with 13 bases between. The CDR3 sequence is 14 residues long. Per the germline V gene, CDR1 is SGHTA and CDR2 is FQGTGA. For the CDR3, the DNA is TGTGCCAGCAGTCCCACGGGACTGCAAGAGACCCAGTACTTC. Translating gives CASSPTGLQETQYF.

For this clone: The same CDR3 can be traced to other DNA sequences in this sample. The chain is built from TRBV7-6 and TRBJ2-5; no definite D call. The germline gives CDR1 SGHVS, CDR2 FNYEAQ. The CDR3 spans 11 residues. Trimming took off 4 bases at V and 2 bases at J, with 2 bases between the two ends. CDR3 DNA: TGTGCCAGCAGCTCTCAAGAGACCCAGTACTTC. Amino acid sequence: CASSSQETQYF.

The rearrangement links TRBV9 to TRBJ1-4; D unclear. Germline V lookup: CDR1 SGDLS, CDR2 YYNGEE. The V and J ends lost 3 bases and 8 bases respectively, with 17 bases between them. The CDR3 is 15 residues long. The DNA for the CDR3 is TGTGCCAGCAGCGGCGGGAGGCAAAGGAGGGAAAAACTGTTTTTT. It specifies CASSGGRQRREKLFF. The full variable domain, rest sourced from reference TRBV9 and TRBJ1-4, is DSGVTQTPKHLITATGQRVTLRCSPRSGDLSVYWYQQSLDQGLQFLIQYYNGEERAKGNILERFSAQQFPDLHSELNLSSLELGDSALYFCASSGGRQRREKLFFGSGTQLSVL.

With regard to this clone: The junction shows a germline mismatch at one end, possibly a read error. V and J are TRBV6-1 and TRBJ2-7; 8 bases map to TRBD1. The CDR3 spans 10 residues. Germline V gene lookup returns CDR1 MNHNS and CDR2 SASEGT. The CDR3 region is CASQGQGVSF. For the CDR3, the DNA is TGTGCCAGCCAAGGACAGGGAGTAAGCTTC.

The chain recombines TRBV5-6 with TRBJ1-2, with TRBD1 matching over 9 bases. CDR1 is SGHDT, CDR2 YYEEEE, per germline. CDR3 length: 13 residues. Losses at the gene ends were 4 bases for V and 8 bases for J; bases not matched to a gene: 6. The CDR3 spells CASSLQGAGGYTF. CDR3 DNA: TGTGCCAGCAGCCTACAGGGGGCCGGGGGCTACACCTTC.

This chain joins TRBV18 and TRBJ1-1, with 9 bases aligning to TRBD1. V lost 5 bases to trimming and J lost 1 base; unmatched junction nucleotides: 2. The CDR3 covers 14 residues. Looked up from germline, CDR1 is KGHSH and CDR2 is LQKENI. The CDR3 DNA reads TGTGCCAGCTCATTGGGACAGGGGAACACTGAAGCTTTCTTT. Amino acid sequence: CASSLGQGNTEAFF.

V gene TRBV5-6 combines with J gene TRBJ2-2; 8 bases fit TRBD1. Germline CDR1 reads SGHDT; CDR2 reads YYEEEE. This CDR3 has 17 amino acids. The ends lost 4 bases at V and 5 bases at J; junction bases unmatched: 13. The CDR3 protein is CASSGETWTGLTGELFF. CDR3 DNA sequence: TGTGCCAGCAGCGGCGAAACCTGGACAGGGTTGACCGGGGAGCTGTTTTTT.

Regarding this clone: The same CDR3 also results from other DNA sequences found in this sample. The chain couples TRBV9 to TRBJ2-3; D possibly corresponds to TRBD2 (6 bases). The CDR3 consists of 16 residues. V was trimmed by 6 bases and J by 0 bases, leaving 17 bases between them. Looked up from germline, CDR1 is SGDLS and CDR2 is YYNGEE. The CDR3 loop reads CASTLGVADSTDTQYF. CDR3 coding DNA: TGTGCCAGCACTCTGGGGGTAGCGGATAGCACAGATACGCAGTATTTT.